The 7 T cell receptor beta chains given below trace back to one sample, sequenced in a study of T cells after yellow fever vaccination (dated by TCRdb to the late 2010s). Interpreted using the paper, the treatment or condition label stands for: live attenuated yellow fever vaccine strain. To prepare the library, 5' RACE was applied. TCRdb names Illumina HiSeq 2500 as the instrument used. In-frame beta chains were kept once TCRdb had trimmed the public reads at Q25 with fastp and called clones with MiXCR. Each entry is one CDR3 protein sequence, shown with its most common DNA and genes. The sample table records just under 600,000 distinct CDR3 sequences; roughly 14% of these occur just once. Around an eighth of the sample rests with the top ten. The input for sequencing was PBMCs, taken on the day of the yellow fever booster vaccination. These receptors were obtained from a man younger than 45 who received the YFV17D yellow fever vaccine.

The V and J genes are TRBV4-2 and TRBJ2-1; a possible D gene is TRBD2 (5 bases). The CDR3 loop spans 15 amino acids. Trimming pared 1 base from V and 6 bases from J, leaving 13 bases between. Germline V gene data show CDR1 as LGHNA and CDR2 as YNFKEQ. CDR3 bases: TGTGCCAGCAGCCAAGTTGCCGGGGTGGGCAATGAGCAGTTCTTC. It encodes CASSQVAGVGNEQFF.

The chain couples TRBV20-1 to TRBJ2-7; D unclear. Trimming removed 3 bases from V and 4 bases from J, with 10 bases in between. Germline V gives CDR1 DFQATT, CDR2 SNEGSKA (reference sequence). The length of the CDR3 is 12 residues. The CDR3 sequence: CSARLPGYEQYF. The CDR3 coding sequence is TGCAGTGCTAGGCTTCCGGGTTACGAGCAGTACTTC.

This clonotype appeared many times. The chain has TRBV4-1 and TRBJ2-7; D perhaps matches TRBD2 (6 bases). V shed 1 base and J shed 3 bases, with 13 bases lying between them. The CDR3 is made up of 15 amino acids. CDR1 and CDR2 from the germline V gene are MGHRA and YSYEKL. The CDR3 region has the DNA TGCGCCAGCAGCCAAGTTACGGGAGAAAGCTACGAGCAGTACTTC. This encodes CASSQVTGESYEQYF.

This chain connects TRBV28 to TRBJ2-7; TRBD2 matches at 12 bases. The germline gives CDR1 MDHEN, CDR2 SYDVKM. Unmatched junction bases numbered 11, after V lost 3 bases and J lost 5 bases. This CDR3 spans 17 amino acids. The CDR3 sequence: CASSLGLAGGPQDEQYF. As DNA, the CDR3 is TGTGCCAGCAGTTTGGGCCTAGCGGGAGGGCCCCAGGACGAGCAGTACTTC. The variable domain in full, completed from reference TRBV28 and TRBJ2-7, reads DVKVTQSSRYLVKRTGEKVFLECVQDMDHENMFWYRQDPGLGLRLIYFSYDVKMKEKGDIPEGYSVSREKKERFSLILESASTNQTSMYLCASSLGLAGGPQDEQYFGPGTRLTVT.

This clonotype was recorded a few times. The genes are TRBV4-3 and TRBJ2-3; D is perhaps TRBD1 (5 bases). Germline V CDR1 and CDR2: LGHNA, YSLEER. The germline V and J ends were trimmed by 0 bases and 2 bases, with 9 bases remaining between them. CDR3 length equals 15 residues. CDR3 DNA: TGCGCCAGCAGCCAAGATCAGGGATTCACAGATACGCAGTATTTT. Its protein product is CASSQDQGFTDTQYF.

This clonotype has just a few counts. The chain has TRBV5-3 and TRBJ2-1; TRBD1 aligns across 7 bases. TRBV5-3 has ORF status, its function being uncertain. The ends lost 5 bases at V and 2 bases at J; junction bases unmatched: 13. The CDR3 loop spans 17 amino acids. CDR3: CARSLLSDRVTYNEQFF. CDR3 nucleotides: TGTGCCAGAAGTTTGCTCTCCGACAGGGTGACCTACAATGAGCAGTTCTTC.

This clonotype was counted only a few times. V and J are TRBV19 and TRBJ2-3; TRBD2 matches at 9 bases. The CDR3 is 13 amino acids. V lost 6 bases, J lost 8 bases, and 6 bases stayed unmatched. CDR1 LNHDA and CDR2 SQIVND come from the germline V gene (reference sequence). CDR3 region: CASSPRGGPTQYF. The CDR3 bases are TGTGCCAGTAGCCCGCGGGGGGGCCCTACGCAGTATTTT.